The 14 T cell receptor beta chains given below trace back to one sample, sequenced in a study of blood T cell repertoires in COVID-19. Using immunoSEQ multiplex PCR, the repertoire was profiled, and TCRdb retains in-frame clones only, with some absent. The table has roughly 350,000 clones, approximately 87% seen once. Sequenced sample: peripheral blood. The receptors shown here come from a woman aged 50 to 60 with active or convalescent COVID-19.

In its sample, this clone was seen a few times. The chain has TRBV29-1 and TRBJ1-1; maybe TRBD1 (6 bases). This CDR3 contains 14 residues. Trimming cost V 6 bases and J 4 bases, with 18 bases left between them. Germline V CDR1 and CDR2: SQVTM, ANQGSEA. This chain's CDR3 is CSVLGARGSTEAFF. The CDR3 DNA sequence: TGCAGCGTCTTAGGGGCCAGGGGAAGCACTGAAGCTTTCTTT.

The V gene is TRBV5-4, the J gene TRBJ1-2; a possible D gene is TRBD1 (6 bases). Between the trimmed V and J ends, which lost 5 bases and 4 bases, there was a span of 12 bases. The CDR3 spans 13 residues. Germline loops: CDR1 SGHNT, CDR2 YYREEE (reference sequence). The CDR3 loop is CASRVLGAYGYTF. DNA of the CDR3: TGTGCCAGCAGGGTCTTGGGGGCCTATGGCTACACCTTC.

This clone was counted only a few times. V gene TRBV2 combines with J gene TRBJ2-2; the match to TRBD1 covers 8 bases. The CDR3 is 16 residues long. The germline V gene encodes CDR1 SNHLY and CDR2 FYNNEI. Trimming at V came to 2 bases and at J to 0 bases, leaving 2 bases not matched to a gene. CDR3 protein: CASSEQGAANTGELFF. The CDR3 DNA sequence: TGTGCCAGCAGTGAACAGGGGGCCGCGAACACCGGGGAGCTGTTTTTT.

V is TRBV27 and J is TRBJ2-7; the D is unclear. This CDR3 has 10 residues. V shed 4 bases and J shed 4 bases, with 2 bases lying between them. In germline, CDR1 is MNHEY, CDR2 SMNVEV (reference sequence). CDR3: CASSSYEQYF. CDR3 DNA sequence: TGTGCCAGCAGTTCGTACGAGCAGTACTTC.

The rearrangement joins TRBV14 to TRBJ1-2; 7 bases fit TRBD1. Trimming cost V 1 base and J 4 bases; bases outside gene matches: 3. The CDR3 extends over 14 amino acids. Germline values: CDR1 SGHDN, CDR2 FVKESK. CDR3 nucleotides: TGTGCCAGCAGCCAAGCCCGGACAGGCTATGGCTACACCTTC. The encoded protein is CASSQARTGYGYTF.

V is TRBV19 and J is TRBJ1-6; 8 nucleotides match TRBD1. Looked up from germline, CDR1 is LNHDA and CDR2 is SQIVND (reference sequence). V was pared by 3 bases and J by 10 bases, with 8 bases of the junction left unmatched. This CDR3 comprises 15 residues. The CDR3 DNA reads TGTGCCAGTAGTATGGGGACAGGTAACCCCTCACCCCTCCACTTT. It codes for CASSMGTGNPSPLHF.

The chain uses TRBV30 and TRBJ1-6; D is unclear. Germline CDR1 and CDR2: GTSNPN and SVGIG (reference sequence). Trimming shortened V by 5 bases and J by 7 bases, and 18 bases separated the two germline ends. This CDR3 region has 15 residues. CDR3 sequence: CAWAQPQGRNSPLHF. DNA for the CDR3: TGTGCCTGGGCCCAACCCCAAGGGAGAAATTCACCCCTCCACTTT. Variable domain in full (rest from reference TRBV30 and TRBJ1-6): SQTIHQWPATLVQPVGSPLSLECTVEGTSNPNLYWYRQAAGRGLQLLFYSVGIGQISSEVPQNLSASRPQDRQFILSSKKLLLSDSGFYLCAWAQPQGRNSPLHFGNGTRLTVT.

The V gene is TRBV25-1, the J gene TRBJ2-7; a possible D gene is TRBD1 (6 bases). The germline V gene encodes CDR1 MGHDK and CDR2 SYGVNS. CDR3 size: 14 residues. The germline V and J ends were trimmed by 6 bases and 0 bases, with 12 bases remaining between them. The CDR3 is CASRKSGDSYEQYF. The CDR3 DNA reads TGTGCCAGCAGGAAATCAGGGGACTCCTACGAGCAGTACTTC.

The genes are TRBV25-1 and TRBJ1-3; D call uncertain. CDR1 is MGHDK and CDR2 is SYGVNS in the germline V gene. The CDR3 extends over 17 amino acids. V was pared by 1 base and J by 0 bases, with 13 bases between. For the CDR3, the DNA is TGTGCCAGCAGTGAATGGAGCCCAGAGGGCTCTGGAAACACCATATATTTT. Translating gives CASSEWSPEGSGNTIYF. Together with reference TRBV25-1 and TRBJ1-3, the CDR3 gives the full variable domain: EADIYQTPRYLVIGTGKKITLECSQTMGHDKMYWYQQDPGMELHLIHYSYGVNSTEKGDLSSESTVSRIRTEHFPLTLESARPSHTSQYLCASSEWSPEGSGNTIYFGEGSWLTVV.

Only a few counts were recorded for this clone. V usage is TRBV10-2 and J usage is TRBJ1-2; TRBD1 matches at 7 bases. This CDR3 spans 13 amino acids. The V and J ends lost 6 bases and 13 bases, in that order; junction bases with no gene match: 14. Germline V gene lookup returns CDR1 WSHSY and CDR2 SAAADI. The chain's CDR3 is CASRHPGQPFPTF. CDR3 DNA: TGCGCCAGCAGGCACCCGGGACAGCCATTCCCCACCTTC.

The V and J genes are TRBV30 and TRBJ2-7; perhaps TRBD1 as D (6 bases). This CDR3 region has 14 residues. Germline CDR1 reads GTSNPN; CDR2 reads SVGIG (reference sequence). The ends were cut back, 4 bases at V and 2 bases at J, with 15 bases in the middle. Written as DNA, the CDR3 is TGTGCCTGGACCTTAGAGGGGGACACCTACGAGCAGTACTTC. Amino acids: CAWTLEGDTYEQYF.

As for this clone: The sample holds other DNA sequences that translate to the same CDR3. V is TRBV9 and J is TRBJ2-2, with 7 bases identical to TRBD2. The V gene's germline CDR1 is SGDLS and CDR2 YYNGEE. The J segment lost 5 bases and the V segment lost 2 bases, leaving 3 bases of the junction unmatched. The length of the CDR3 is 14 residues. The CDR3 DNA reads as TGTGCCAGCAGCGTCGTCGGGGGGACCGGGGAGCTGTTTTTT. Protein product: CASSVVGGTGELFF.

The genes are TRBV4-3 and TRBJ1-5; tentative D call: TRBD1 (5 bases). The CDR3 has 15 residues. Trimming took 1 base from V and 4 from J, leaving 11 bases between them. CDR1 and CDR2 (germline): LGHNA, YSLEER. CDR3 region: CASSQGAGSNQPQHF. Here the CDR3 DNA reads TGCGCCAGCAGCCAAGGGGCAGGGTCAAATCAGCCCCAGCATTTT.

The chain combines TRBV5-5 with TRBJ1-6, with unresolved D. V was clipped by 2 bases and J by 6 bases, with 9 bases between them. In germline, CDR1 is SGHKS, CDR2 YYEKEE (reference sequence). CDR3 size: 14 residues. CDR3 DNA sequence: TGTGCCAGCAGCTTAGTTACTACTAATTCACCCCTCCACTTT. This encodes CASSLVTTNSPLHF.